This T cell receptor (beta chain) was sequenced in a study of T-cell reconstitution after alpha-beta-depleted transplantation in children. Study-level points and caveats: T cells produced anew were the main source of T-cell counts and diversity one year after transplant. Two months or so post-transplant, alpha-beta T cells reportedly derived from several hundred expanded graft clones.

The authors prepared the TCRbeta library with unique molecular identifiers. TCRdb re-called the PCR reads through MiXCR, storing one row per CDR3 protein. The repertoire includes hundreds of thousands of distinct CDR3 sequences, under 15% of them detected once, and 0.79% sits in the top ten. This clonotype was seen a handful of times. The antigen remains unidentified. Germline V gene lookup returns CDR1 SGHRS and CDR2 YFSETQ. There are 13 residues in the CDR3. V lost 7 bases, J lost 4 bases, and 13 bases lay in between. Sequencing used PBMCs, obtained before TCRalphabeta/CD19-depleted stem cell transplant. This receptor was obtained from a girl aged 2 to 10 with congenital amegakaryocytic thrombocytopenia, due to receive a stem cell transplant. The chain has TRBV5-1 and TRBJ2-3; D is undetermined. The DNA of the CDR3 is TGCGCCAGCGGGCCCGGAGTGTCAGATACGCAGTATTTT. Translating it yields CASGPGVSDTQYF.